This T cell receptor (beta chain) was identified in a study of post-analysis software for immune sequencing data. Study at large: Courses of disease covered relapsing-remitting, secondary progressive and progressive-relapsing multiple sclerosis.

Findings and caveats of the study: Controls significantly exceeded multiple sclerosis patients in normalized Chao1 diversity. With F measure, samples from one preparation batch clustered together strongly. TRBV5-6, TRBV5-1 and TRBV20-1 belonged to a set of about 5 TRBV segments that were more frequent in patients than controls.

Libraries were made from TCR beta cDNA, and they carried unique molecular identifiers. When about 1 to 11 million T cells were used, they gave about 490,000 cDNA molecules. Via MiXCR, TCRdb re-called the PCR reads, giving one row per CDR3 protein. The data hold under 900,000 distinct CDR3 sequences, with roughly 50% observed a single time. CDR3 length equals 16 residues. Comments on this clonotype: The antigen remains unidentified.

The chain has TRBV21-1 and TRBJ2-7. TRBV21-1 corresponds to a pseudogene. Sequenced input: blood. This sequence originates from a girl between 10 and 17 years old with multiple sclerosis. CDR3 sequence (DNA): TGTGCCAGCAGCAAAGGCAATCAGCGAGCGTCCTACGAGCAGTACTTC. It is translated as CASSKGNQRASYEQYF.